This T cell receptor (beta chain) was captured by sequencing in a study of T cells after yellow fever vaccination. Whole-study findings and limits: Most primary-vaccination clones reappeared after the booster (approximately 95% CD4, about 90% CD8). Contamination by abundant bulk-population clonotypes could be present in FACS-sorted repertoires. CD4 and CD8 compartments shared a small share of clonotypes, likely from convergent recombination.

UMIs were added to TCR cDNA along with a universal primer site when it was made by 5'RACE template switching. Via MiXCR, TCRdb re-called the 5' RACE reads, giving one row per CDR3 protein. Among 450,000 to 550,000 distinct CDR3 sequences listed, around a fifth were seen once. In this sample, this clonotype turned up once. Its antigen is not known. The CDR3 has 15 residues. Between the trimmed V and J ends, which lost 0 bases and 0 bases, there was a span of 7 bases. Germline CDR1 is SGHRS and CDR2 is YFSETQ. The V call is TRBV5-1, the J call TRBJ2-1; D gene unclear. Sample: PBMCs, taken 21 days after the first yellow fever vaccination. This clonotype was sampled from a man aged 18 to 29 who received the YFV17D yellow fever vaccine. The CDR3 DNA sequence: TGCGCCAGCAGCTTGGCGAGCTTCTCCTACAATGAGCAGTTCTTC. This sequence encodes CASSLASFSYNEQFF. The complete variable domain, with remaining parts taken from reference TRBV5-1 and TRBJ2-1, reads KAGVTQTPRYLIKTRGQQVTLSCSPISGHRSVSWYQQTPGQGLQFLFEYFSETQRNKGNFPGRFSGRQFSNSRSEMNVSTLELGDSALYLCASSLASFSYNEQFFGPGTRLTVL.